This record concerns one T cell receptor beta chain sequence. The germline gives CDR1 MNHEY, CDR2 SMNVEV (reference sequence). There are 15 residues in the CDR3. The V gene end was trimmed by 3 bases and the J gene end by 0 bases; junction bases not matched to a gene: 1. The sample belongs to a study of blood T cell repertoires in COVID-19. The wider study: Sources were T cells, B-cell-depleted T cells, or PBMCs; the material itself was cDNA or gDNA.

Original processing methods: The authors estimated nucleated cell counts from reference gene primer amplification. This table comes from immunoSEQ multiplex PCR, and its TCRdb copy is limited to in-frame clones, with some not included. The V and J calls and clone size come from that table; D and trimming were worked out from the DNA. The sample shows 150,000 to 200,000 clones, 65% to 85% of them seen only once. Those enrolled, adults aged roughly 18 to 100 years, came from about two dozen US areas. Participants reported their clinical history, and cohort assignment relied on those reports. This receptor was taken from an older man who had been exposed to COVID-19. V gene TRBV27 combines with J gene TRBJ1-1; 10 nucleotides agree with TRBD1. The source material was PBMCs or T cells enriched from blood (not recorded which). The CDR3 here is CASSLDRGMNTEAFF. The DNA for the CDR3 is TGTGCCAGCAGTTTGGACAGGGGGATGAACACTGAAGCTTTCTTT.